The entry below gives a single TCR beta chain sequence along with its context. What antigen it recognizes has not been identified. No quality values exist for individual bases; no much larger clone is one base distant. Relative to germline, V is 2 bases shorter and J is 8 bases shorter, with 29 bases between their ends. Taken from the germline V gene (reference sequence), the CDR1 and CDR2 loops are SGHKS and YYEKEE. From its cysteine to its phenylalanine, the CDR3 spans 19 amino acids. The DNA shown is the 57-base CDR3, in frame from base 1. The data are from a study of blood T cell repertoires in COVID-19 (dated by TCRdb to the early 2020s). For context, the study as a whole: Samples covering the acute and convalescent phases of COVID-19 were provided by collaborators in the United States, Italy and Spain. Deeply sampled blood TCRbeta repertoires from subjects exposed to, actively infected with, or recovered from COVID-19 were included in the dataset. The repertoires were released in a freely available public database intended as a resource for research on the immune response to SARS-CoV-2. Nearly every sample came with metadata listing a de-identified subject ID, COVID-19 status, age in years and sex. The material from the prospective study consisted of cDNA or gDNA derived from T cells, B-cell-depleted T cells, or PBMCs. Where available, HLA class I and class II types were taken from metadata supplied by the sample provider and were not determined by assay-based typing. Samples were obtained from the ongoing ImmuneRACE study (first 160 participants) and from 1,000 to 1,500 subjects provided by 6 global collaborators.

TCRbeta CDR3 regions were amplified from genomic DNA using the immunoSEQ Assay, a bias-controlled multiplex PCR. Under the source paper's analysis protocol: Within the assay, amplification of reference gene primers was used to estimate how many nucleated cells each sample contained. Sequence reads were collapsed and filtered to measure the absolute abundance of every unique TCRbeta CDR3 rearrangement. For each sample, productive Simpson clonality was calculated by taking the square root of Simpson's diversity index across productive rearrangements. Here the immuneACCESS table is served through TCRdb, limited to in-frame sequences with V and J called. Missing clones are a known gap in these copies; in checked studies unresolved V genes cover under half, and the rest lacks a known reason. V, J and clone size are those of that table, while D and trimming were read from the DNA. The sample has about 78,000 clones on record, about nine tenths of them singletons. In total, the top ten clones hold approximately 5% of the sample.

What the research found in general, with its limitations: Clinical and demographic metadata were provided uncurated, with the amount varying by source and participant.

The collaborating institutions used their own protocols to collect whole blood in K2EDTA tubes. Collaborator samples were shipped for TCRbeta analysis as frozen whole blood, isolated PBMCs, or DNA extracted from either sample type. This clonotype originated in a man in his fifties with active or convalescent COVID-19. Specimen: peripheral blood. The rearrangement combines TRBV5-5 with TRBJ2-1; the D region possibly corresponds to TRBD1 (5 bases align). The CDR3 region reads CASSFQGFPTTMSRDEQFF. The DNA is TGTGCCAGCAGCTTCCAGGGATTTCCAACTACAATGAGCAGAGATGAGCAGTTCTTC.